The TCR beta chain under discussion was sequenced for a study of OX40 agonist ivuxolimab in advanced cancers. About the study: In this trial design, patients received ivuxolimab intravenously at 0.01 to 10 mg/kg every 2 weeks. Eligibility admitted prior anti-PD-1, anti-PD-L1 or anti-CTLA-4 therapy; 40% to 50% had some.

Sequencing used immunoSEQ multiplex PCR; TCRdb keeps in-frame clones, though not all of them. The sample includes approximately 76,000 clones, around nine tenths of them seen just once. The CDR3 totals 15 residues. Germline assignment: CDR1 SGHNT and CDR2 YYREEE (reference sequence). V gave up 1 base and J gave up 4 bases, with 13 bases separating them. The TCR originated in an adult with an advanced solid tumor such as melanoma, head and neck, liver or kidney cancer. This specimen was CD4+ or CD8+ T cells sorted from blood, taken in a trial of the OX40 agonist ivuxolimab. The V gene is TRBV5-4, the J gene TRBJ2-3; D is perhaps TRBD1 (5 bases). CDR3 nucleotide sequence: TGTGCCAGCAGCTTGATCGCAGGGAAGGCAGATACGCAGTATTTT. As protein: CASSLIAGKADTQYF.